This T cell receptor beta chain derives from a study of metastatic and nonmetastatic thyroid tumors. Overall study context: Across peripheral blood and tumor or nodule tissue samples taken from malignant and benign thyroid patients, the repertoires were compared with one another.

Regarding this clone: Its antigen is currently unknown.

This CDR3 has 15 amino acids. V was pared by 0 bases and J by 4 bases, with 3 bases of the junction left unmatched. CDR1 and CDR2 from the germline V gene are SGDLS and YYNGEE. No patient had received any treatment before thyroid surgery. The study's findings and limits: According to reports, the diversity of TCR beta was significantly higher in malignant thyroid tumors than in benign nodules, and this held in both blood and tumor samples.

TCRdb reanalyzed the PCR reads with MiXCR. The sample gives tens of thousands of clones, almost 30% of which show up once; 15% is in the top ten. The sequence was obtained from a female donor with papillary thyroid cancer or a benign thyroid nodule (not recorded which). Some clones in this sample may be carry-over from other donors' samples. The chain combines TRBV9 with TRBJ2-1; 8 bases line up with TRBD2. The specimen sequenced was blood. CDR3 amino acids: CASSVGSGTYNEQFF. CDR3 in DNA: TGTGCCAGCAGCGTAGGTAGCGGGACATACAATGAGCAGTTCTTC. Combining the CDR3 with reference TRBV9 and TRBJ2-1 gives the whole variable domain DSGVTQTPKHLITATGQRVTLRCSPRSGDLSVYWYQQSLDQGLQFLIQYYNGEERAKGNILERFSAQQFPDLHSELNLSSLELGDSALYFCASSVGSGTYNEQFFGPGTRLTVL.